The clone carrying this TCR beta chain occurred many times. Germline CDR1 is SGHRS and CDR2 is YFSETQ. V lost 4 bases to trimming and J lost 5 bases, with 16 bases between them. CDR3 length equals 16 residues. The source of the sample is a study of T-cell reconstitution after alpha-beta-depleted transplantation in children. It was with unique molecular identifiers that the TCRbeta library was prepared. From the PCR reads, TCRdb called clonotypes with MiXCR, one entry per CDR3 protein. This sample has roughly 170,000 distinct CDR3 sequences; approximately 7% occur once, and the top ten carry 3% to 3.5%.

Sequenced here: PBMCs from the stem cell graft donor, sampled from the stem cell graft. The source of this sequence is a human donor who donated a stem cell graft to a child with Wiskott-Aldrich syndrome. The V and J genes are TRBV5-1 and TRBJ1-6; TRBD1 is a possible D gene (6 bases). The CDR3 nucleotides read TGCGCCAGCAGCGTGGGGGCCCCGAACGATAATTCACCCCTCCACTTT. It translates to CASSVGAPNDNSPLHF.